This TCR beta chain was identified during a study of cytomegalovirus exposure and HLA in healthy donors. About the study: In a previous analysis, around 120 million unique TCR beta sequences were found from 150 million to 200 million T cells.

Primers included in the PCR were 60 Vbeta and 13 Jbeta primers. Data came from immunoSEQ multiplex PCR; TCRdb stores just in-frame clones and leaves some out. Of around 180,000 clones in the sample, about 80% were seen once. There were likely unrecorded immune exposures, though donors were nominally healthy when sampled. The junction had 2 bases not matched to a gene; V was cut back by 2 bases and J by 0 bases. This CDR3 has 15 residues. Germline CDR1 SNHLY, CDR2 FYNNEI. Study-wide results and caveats: Sequencing likely caused a cluster of highly shared sequence variants. Another analysis was done later, and it associated 15,000 or so TCR beta sequences with HLA alleles at 0.05 false discovery rate.

The count of this clone is one. What it binds is unknown. The chain carries TRBV2 and TRBJ1-2; 8 bases match TRBD1. Sequencing was performed on PBMCs. The receptor's source is a woman aged 18-35 years in good health and CMV-seropositive. In nucleotides, the CDR3 is TGTGCCAGCAGTGAAACAGGGGGTTCTAACTATGGCTACACCTTC. Its protein product is CASSETGGSNYGYTF.